This T cell receptor beta chain was found in a study of T cells in Graves' hyperthyroidism and ophthalmopathy. Patients aged 18 to 65 had newly diagnosed hyperthyroidism lasting under 2 months. This clonotype was seen at least ten times. Researchers amplified the TCR beta CDR3 regions from RNA transcripts. The study used the HTBI primer set for a first-round RT-PCR of the TCR CDR3. TCRdb ran MiXCR on the multiplex PCR reads and lists one entry per CDR3 protein. The sample shows about 290,000 distinct CDR3 sequences, 12% to 15% of them seen only once. The TCR sequence derives from a woman aged 40 to 50 with Graves' hyperthyroidism. Input material: blood.

The CDR3 loop reads CSASAGSGNQPQHF. In DNA, the CDR3 is TGCAGTGCTAGTGCGGGGAGCGGCAATCAGCCCCAGCATTTT. This chain joins TRBV20-1 and TRBJ1-5, with unresolved D. V gave up 3 bases and J gave up 2 bases, with 11 bases separating them. Germline CDR1 and CDR2: DFQATT and SNEGSKA (reference sequence). The CDR3 totals 14 residues.